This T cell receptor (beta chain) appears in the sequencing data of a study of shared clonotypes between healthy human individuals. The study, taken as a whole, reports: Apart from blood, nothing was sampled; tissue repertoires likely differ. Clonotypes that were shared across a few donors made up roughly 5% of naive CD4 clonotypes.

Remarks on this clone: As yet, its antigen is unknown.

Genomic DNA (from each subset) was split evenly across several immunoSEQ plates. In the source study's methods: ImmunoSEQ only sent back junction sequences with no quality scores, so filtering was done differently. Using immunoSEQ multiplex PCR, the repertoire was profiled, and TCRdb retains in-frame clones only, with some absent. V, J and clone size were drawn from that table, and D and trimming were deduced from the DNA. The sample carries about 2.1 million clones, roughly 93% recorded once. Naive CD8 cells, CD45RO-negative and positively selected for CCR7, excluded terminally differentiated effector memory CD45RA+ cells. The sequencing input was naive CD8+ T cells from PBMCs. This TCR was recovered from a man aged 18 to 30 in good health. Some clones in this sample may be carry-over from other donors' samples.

CDR3 DNA sequence: TGCGCCAGCAGCCAATGGATGGCGGGACAGGGAACCTACGAGCAGTACTTC. Translating gives CASSQWMAGQGTYEQYF. The chain couples TRBV4-3 to TRBJ2-7, with 9 bases matching TRBD1. Trimming at V came to 2 bases and at J to 2 bases, leaving 10 bases not matched to a gene. The CDR3 is 17 amino acids. The germline gives CDR1 LGHNA, CDR2 YSLEER.